This T cell receptor beta chain was sequenced during a study of blood T cell repertoires in COVID-19. Looking at the study overall: The study drew acute and convalescent COVID-19 samples from the United States, Italy and Spain.

Authors' analysis steps: Amplification with reference gene primers provided the estimates of nucleated cell counts. Measured with immunoSEQ multiplex PCR; TCRdb has only the in-frame clones, and not every one. Clone size and V and J calls were adopted from that table, with D and trimming inferred from the DNA. This table holds some 250,000 clones, 70% to 90% found once. This receptor was obtained from a woman younger than 45 with acute or convalescent COVID-19. Sequencing was carried out using peripheral blood.

The CDR3: CASSNSRTGAFF. CDR3 nucleotide sequence: TGTGCCAGTAGTAATTCGAGGACAGGGGCTTTCTTT. The V call is TRBV19, the J call TRBJ1-1; 8 positions agree with TRBD1. The germline V gene encodes CDR1 LNHDA and CDR2 SQIVND (reference sequence). Trimming took 4 bases from V and 11 from J; bases not matched to a gene: 6. CDR3 length: 12 residues.